This T cell receptor (beta chain) comes out of a study of radiation and T cells in renal cell carcinoma. Time point indicated: blood 2 weeks post-SBRT. As for treatment: 15 Gy SBRT to primary tumor, nephrectomy 4 weeks later. CDR3 length equals 15 residues. The germline gives CDR1 LNHDA, CDR2 SQIVND (reference sequence). V shed 6 bases, J shed 6 bases, and the junction held 11 bases outside the gene matches. Method: immunoSEQ multiplex PCR; TCRdb's copy keeps in-frame clones and lacks some. Among about 130,000 clones listed, 70% to 90% were seen once. The rearrangement joins TRBV19 to TRBJ1-5, with 7 bases that match TRBD1. The sequenced sample was blood, obtained from a patient whose treatment included radiotherapy and nephrectomy. The receptor was derived from a woman in her 70s with renal cell carcinoma. Here the CDR3 reads CASRTSDRIFQPQHF. For the CDR3, the DNA is TGTGCCAGTAGAACCTCGGACAGGATCTTTCAGCCCCAGCATTTT.